The 7 T cell receptor beta chains presented below share a single source sample, sequenced in a study of CD8+ T cells in alopecia areata. It was cDNA, reverse transcribed from extracted RNA, that served as the sequencing template. TCRdb's table, derived via immunoSEQ multiplex PCR, lists solely in-frame clones and lacks some. The repertoire holds some 170,000 clones, roughly 60% seen once, with approximately 1.7% in the top ten. The source material was CD4+ T cells sorted from blood, sampled at week 0. These receptor sequences come from a human donor with alopecia areata.

V is TRBV10-3 and J is TRBJ1-2; D is uncertain. Trimming removed 4 bases from V and 7 bases from J, with 10 bases in between. CDR3 size: 12 residues. The germline gives CDR1 ENHRY, CDR2 SYGVKD. CDR3 DNA: TGTGCCATCAGTGGCACGAGTGGTGGCTACACCTTC. This codes for CAISGTSGGYTF.

The chain uses TRBV18 and TRBJ2-1, with TRBD1 as a possible D gene (7 bases). From germline, CDR1 is KGHSH and CDR2 LQKENI. Trimming removed 3 bases at V and 7 bases at J, with 13 bases between. This CDR3 has 14 residues. The CDR3 loop reads CASSPAGGSNEQFF. The CDR3 nucleotides read TGTGCCAGCTCACCGGCAGGGGGGTCGAATGAGCAGTTCTTC.

The V call is TRBV5-6, the J call TRBJ2-7; perhaps TRBD2 as D (5 bases). This CDR3 is built from 13 residues. Trimming took off 4 bases at V and 5 bases at J, with 13 bases between the two ends. Per the germline V gene, CDR1 is SGHDT and CDR2 is YYEEEE. The CDR3 reads CASSRRTSHEQYF. The CDR3 nucleotides are TGTGCCAGCAGCCGGAGGACGTCCCACGAGCAGTACTTC.

This clone was picked up a small number of times. The V and J genes are TRBV29-1 and TRBJ1-2, with 8 positions matching TRBD1. Germline CDR1 reads SQVTM; CDR2 reads ANQGSEA. V gave up 3 bases and J gave up 2 bases; unmatched junction bases: 8. This CDR3 has 15 amino acids. The chain's CDR3 is CSVDGTGAKNYGYTF. In nucleotides, the CDR3 is TGCAGCGTTGATGGGACAGGAGCGAAAAACTATGGCTACACCTTC.

V and J are TRBV6-6 and TRBJ2-6, with D perhaps TRBD2 (5 bases). Germline V gene sequence: CDR1 MNHNY, CDR2 SVGAGI (reference sequence). The CDR3 is 15 amino acids. The V end lost 4 bases, the J end lost 0 bases, and 7 bases lay between the germline ends. CDR3 nucleotides: TGTGCCAGCAGTTGGGAGAACTCTGGGGCCAACGTCCTGACTTTC. Its protein product is CASSWENSGANVLTF.

This clone was counted a few times. J is TRBJ2-7 and V is TRBV2; D is uncertain. Trimming cost V 8 bases and J 2 bases, with 16 bases left between them. Germline V gene data show CDR1 as SNHLY and CDR2 as FYNNEI. The CDR3 is 14 amino acids. CDR3 DNA: TGTGCCAGCTATACCGGGCCATCCCCCTACGAGCAGTACTTC. Translating it yields CASYTGPSPYEQYF.

The gene calls are TRBV29-1 and TRBJ2-1; unclear D gene. Germline CDR1 and CDR2: SQVTM and ANQGSEA. With 4 bases removed from V and 4 bases from J, the gap between germline ends came to 5 bases. CDR3 length: 11 amino acids. This chain's CDR3 is CSVVEYNEQFF. DNA for the CDR3: TGCAGCGTTGTAGAGTACAATGAGCAGTTCTTC.